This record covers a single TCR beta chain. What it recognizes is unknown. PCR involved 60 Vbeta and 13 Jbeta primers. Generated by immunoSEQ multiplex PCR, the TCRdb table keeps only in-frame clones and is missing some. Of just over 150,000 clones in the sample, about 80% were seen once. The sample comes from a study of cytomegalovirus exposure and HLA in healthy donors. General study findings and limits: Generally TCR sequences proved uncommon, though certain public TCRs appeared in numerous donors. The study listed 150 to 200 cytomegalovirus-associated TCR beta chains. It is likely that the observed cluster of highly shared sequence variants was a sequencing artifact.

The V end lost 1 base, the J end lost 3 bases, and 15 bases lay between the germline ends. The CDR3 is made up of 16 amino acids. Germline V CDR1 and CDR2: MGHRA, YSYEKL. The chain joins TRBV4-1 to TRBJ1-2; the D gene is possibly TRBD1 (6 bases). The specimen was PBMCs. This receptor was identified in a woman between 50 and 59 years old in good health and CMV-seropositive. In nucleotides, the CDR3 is TGCGCCAGCAGCCAAGTCCCAGGACAGACGGACTATGGCTACACCTTC. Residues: CASSQVPGQTDYGYTF.